One sample yielded the 11 T cell receptor beta chains listed below, sequenced in a study of T cells in Graves' hyperthyroidism and ophthalmopathy. The investigators amplified TCR beta CDR3 regions from RNA transcripts. RT-PCR in the first round (using the HTBI primer set) targeted the TCR CDR3. TCRdb reprocessed the multiplex PCR reads via MiXCR and lists one record per CDR3 protein. The sample yields about 740,000 distinct CDR3 sequences, around 15% seen once. The sequenced sample was blood. The receptors derive from a woman aged 18-35 years with Graves' hyperthyroidism.

This chain joins TRBV27 and TRBJ2-5, with D possibly TRBD1 on 5 matching bases. The CDR3 covers 12 residues. Germline loops: CDR1 MNHEY, CDR2 SMNVEV (reference sequence). V lost 6 bases and J lost 7, with 12 bases in between. CDR3 amino acids: CASRGQGVTQYF. DNA of the CDR3: TGTGCCAGCAGAGGGCAGGGTGTGACCCAGTACTTC.

This chain links TRBV10-2 with TRBJ2-7; D may be TRBD1 (6 bases). This CDR3 comprises 16 residues. The germline CDR1 and CDR2 sequences are WSHSY and SAAADI. The V end was cut by 7 bases, the J end by 0 bases, with 19 bases between. CDR3 protein: CASTIPGTRSSYEQYF. The CDR3 nucleotides read TGCGCCAGCACCATTCCCGGGACACGGAGCTCCTACGAGCAGTACTTC.

The table lists this clonotype with a few counts. This chain connects TRBV6-6 to TRBJ2-7, with 11 bases aligning to TRBD1. CDR1 is MNHNY, CDR2 SVGAGI, per germline (reference sequence). The CDR3 extends over 16 amino acids. V was clipped by 1 base and J by 2 bases; unmatched bases: 4. CDR3 in DNA: TGTGCCAGCAGTTACTTACCGGGACAGGGGGCCTACGAGCAGTACTTC. Its protein product is CASSYLPGQGAYEQYF.

The chain uses TRBV9 and TRBJ2-7; 7 bases line up with TRBD2. CDR1 and CDR2 from the germline V gene are SGDLS and YYNGEE. V gave up 3 bases and J gave up 6 bases; unmatched junction bases: 12. This CDR3 contains 15 residues. The CDR3 bases are TGTGCCAGCAGCGCCTCCGGGACTATTGGCGGCGAGCAGTACTTC. Translation: CASSASGTIGGEQYF. The variable domain in full, with the rest retrieved from reference TRBV9 and TRBJ2-7, is DSGVTQTPKHLITATGQRVTLRCSPRSGDLSVYWYQQSLDQGLQFLIQYYNGEERAKGNILERFSAQQFPDLHSELNLSSLELGDSALYFCASSASGTIGGEQYFGPGTRLTVT.

This clonotype was recorded a few times. The rearrangement joins TRBV4-1 to TRBJ1-2; a weak D match, TRBD1 (5 bases). Germline V gene lookup returns CDR1 MGHRA and CDR2 YSYEKL. The CDR3 is 16 residues long. Trimming removed 0 bases at V and 4 bases at J, with 15 bases between. DNA for the CDR3: TGCGCCAGCAGCCAAGAAGTAACAGGTCCTACCTATGGCTACACCTTC. Residues: CASSQEVTGPTYGYTF.

This clonotype was detected only a few times. A read error may explain this, as a much larger clone is one base away. The chain joins TRBV20-1 to TRBJ2-1; perhaps TRBD2 as D (6 bases). The CDR3 has 16 amino acids. The germline V and J ends were trimmed by 1 base and 0 bases, with 13 bases remaining between them. Germline V gene data show CDR1 as DFQATT and CDR2 as SNEGSKA (reference sequence). CDR3 residues: CSARAAGCYSYNEQFF. CDR3 bases: TGCAGTGCTAGAGCGGCGGGATGTTACTCCTACAATGAGCAGTTCTTC.

This clonotype has a count of ten or more. The rearrangement joins TRBV11-2 to TRBJ2-3; D is undetermined. The CDR3 length is 13 residues. CDR1 is SGHAT, CDR2 FQNNGV, per germline. V lost 1 base and J 4 bases, leaving 6 bases between the germline ends. The CDR3 DNA reads TGTGCCAGCAGCTTAGCAGTCGCAGATACGCAGTATTTT. Translated, it gives CASSLAVADTQYF.

The chain employs TRBV13 and TRBJ2-1; D is perhaps TRBD1 (5 bases). V was cut by 3 bases and J by 7 bases, with 19 bases left in between. The CDR3 spans 16 residues. From germline, CDR1 is PRHDT and CDR2 FYEKMQ (reference sequence). The DNA for the CDR3 is TGTGCCAGCAGCTTCCCCCACAGGCAGTCTATAAATGAGCAGTTCTTC. This translates into CASSFPHRQSINEQFF.

V usage is TRBV7-8 and J usage is TRBJ2-2; 9 bases line up with TRBD2. The germline CDR1 and CDR2 sequences are SGHVS and FQNEAQ. CDR3 size: 17 residues. Trimming took 6 bases from V and 3 from J; bases not matched to a gene: 11. CDR3 coding DNA: TGTGCCAGCAGAAGGGGTCGGCTAGCGGGATACACCGGGGAGCTGTTTTTT. It translates to CASRRGRLAGYTGELFF.

The chain combines TRBV19 with TRBJ2-1; D unresolved. The ends were cut back, 1 base at V and 6 bases at J, with 7 bases in the middle. The germline CDR1 and CDR2 sequences are LNHDA and SQIVND (reference sequence). CDR3 length: 13 amino acids. The CDR3 protein is CASSIGGFNEQFF. In DNA, the CDR3 is TGTGCCAGTAGTATAGGGGGTTTCAATGAGCAGTTCTTC.

This chain joins TRBV6-5 and TRBJ2-7; no reliable D call. The CDR3 covers 15 residues. Germline V gives CDR1 MNHEY, CDR2 SVGAGI. Trimming pared 5 bases from V and 0 bases from J, leaving 14 bases between. CDR3 loop: CASSHQPTYSYEQYF. The CDR3 DNA follows: TGTGCCAGCAGTCACCAGCCTACCTACTCCTACGAGCAGTACTTC.